One T cell receptor (beta chain) is described in this entry. V lost 4 bases and J 8 bases, leaving 15 bases between the germline ends. This CDR3 contains 14 residues. Germline CDR1 is MGHRA and CDR2 is YSYEKL. This sample stems from a study of shared T cell receptors in the human thymus. Sequencing was performed with immunoSEQ multiplex PCR; in TCRdb, only in-frame clones are kept and a portion is missing. This table has 720,000 or so clones, 80% to 90% appearing once. A further study also used this sample, focusing on human thymus T cells. That publication notes: Resections obtained during corrective heart surgery supplied the thymus tissue. Both thymic and peripheral blood repertoires showed apparently biased V and J usage. Related research has reported that thymic repertoires overlap highly among unrelated individuals.

Source material: thymocytes. The receptor's source is a girl under two years old with a congenital heart defect. The V gene is TRBV4-1, the J gene TRBJ2-1; D may be TRBD2 (6 bases). The CDR3 sequence is CASSPPTRTDEQFF. The CDR3 DNA is TGCGCCAGCAGCCCACCGACTAGAACGGATGAGCAGTTCTTC.